Below are 3 T cell receptor beta chains sequenced from a single sample in a study of blood T cell repertoires in COVID-19. Assay: immunoSEQ multiplex PCR; the TCRdb copy retains only in-frame clones and omits some. The data hold 63,000 or so clones, with around 86% observed a single time. Sequenced input: peripheral blood. All receptors come from a man aged 65-85 years with active COVID-19.

V gene TRBV7-2 combines with J gene TRBJ2-3; 7 nucleotides line up with TRBD1. The CDR3 loop spans 14 amino acids. Germline CDR1 and CDR2: SGHTA and FQGNSA. J gave up 10 bases and V 5 bases, and 12 bases lay outside the gene matches. The CDR3 region has the DNA TGTGCCAGCAGCACCCGGACAGGCTCTACGGCGCAGTATTTT. It translates to CASSTRTGSTAQYF. The full variable domain, with the rest looked up from reference TRBV7-2 and TRBJ2-3, is GAGVSQSPSNKVTEKGKDVELRCDPISGHTALYWYRQSLGQGLEFLIYFQGNSAPDKSGLPSDRFSAERTGGSVSTLTIQRTQQEDSAVYLCASSTRTGSTAQYFGPGTRLTVL.

This clone was observed a single time. V is TRBV18 and J is TRBJ2-5; 8 nucleotides agree with TRBD2. This CDR3 is built from 16 residues. In germline, CDR1 is KGHSH, CDR2 LQKENI. Germline trimming cut 2 bases from V and 2 bases from J; bases unmatched to any gene: 7. CDR3 nucleotide sequence: TGTGCCAGCTCACCATCCACGGGAGGGCCGCAAGAGACCCAGTACTTC. Translating it yields CASSPSTGGPQETQYF.

J is TRBJ1-5 and V is TRBV18, with TRBD1 as a possible D gene (5 bases). The CDR3 contains 15 residues. The V gene lost 8 bases and the J gene lost 2 bases, with 16 bases spanning the gap. The V gene's germline CDR1 is KGHSH and CDR2 LQKENI. For the CDR3, the DNA is TGTGCCAGCACCACCGGCGGGGGAGGCAATCAGCCCCAGCATTTT. It codes for CASTTGGGGNQPQHF.